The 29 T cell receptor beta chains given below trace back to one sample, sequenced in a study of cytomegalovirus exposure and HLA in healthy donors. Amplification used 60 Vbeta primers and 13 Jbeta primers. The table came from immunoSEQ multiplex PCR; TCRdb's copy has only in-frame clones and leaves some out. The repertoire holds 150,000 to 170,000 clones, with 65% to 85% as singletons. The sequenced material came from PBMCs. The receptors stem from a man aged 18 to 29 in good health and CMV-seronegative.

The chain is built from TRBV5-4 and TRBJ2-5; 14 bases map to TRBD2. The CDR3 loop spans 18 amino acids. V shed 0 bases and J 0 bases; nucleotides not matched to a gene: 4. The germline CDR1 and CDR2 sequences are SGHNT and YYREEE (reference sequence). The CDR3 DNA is TGTGCCAGCAGCTTGGCCAGGACTAGCGGGGGGTACCAAGAGACCCAGTACTTC. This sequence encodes CASSLARTSGGYQETQYF.

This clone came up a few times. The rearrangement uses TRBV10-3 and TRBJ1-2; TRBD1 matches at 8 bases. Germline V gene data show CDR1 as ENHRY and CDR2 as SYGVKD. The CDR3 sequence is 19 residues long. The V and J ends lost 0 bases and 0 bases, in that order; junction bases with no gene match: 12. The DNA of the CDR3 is TGTGCCATCAGTGAGTCAAAGGAGGGCAGGGGGCCGACTAACTATGGCTACACCTTC. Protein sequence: CAISESKEGRGPTNYGYTF.

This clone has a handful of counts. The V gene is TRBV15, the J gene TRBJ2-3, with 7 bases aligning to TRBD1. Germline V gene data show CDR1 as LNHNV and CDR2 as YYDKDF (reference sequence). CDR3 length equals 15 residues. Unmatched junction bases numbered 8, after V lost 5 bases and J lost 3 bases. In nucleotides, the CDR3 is TGTGCCACCAGCTATACAGGGGATGGGACAGATACGCAGTATTTT. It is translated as CATSYTGDGTDTQYF.

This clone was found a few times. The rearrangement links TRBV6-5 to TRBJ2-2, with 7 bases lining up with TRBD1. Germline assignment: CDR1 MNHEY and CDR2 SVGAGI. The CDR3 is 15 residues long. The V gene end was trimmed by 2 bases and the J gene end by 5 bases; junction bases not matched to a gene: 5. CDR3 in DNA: TGTGCCAGCAGTTACGGGACAGACGTAACCGGGGAGCTGTTTTTT. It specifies CASSYGTDVTGELFF.

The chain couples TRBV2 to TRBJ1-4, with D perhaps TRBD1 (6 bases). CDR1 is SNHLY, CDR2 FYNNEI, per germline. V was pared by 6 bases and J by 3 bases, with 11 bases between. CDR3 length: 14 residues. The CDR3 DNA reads TGTGCCAGCAGCCCCCAGGGGTCTAATGAAAAACTGTTTTTT. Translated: CASSPQGSNEKLFF.

In DNA form, the CDR3 reads TGTGCCAGCGCCCGACAGAAATCCTACGAGCAGTACGTC. Translation gives CASARQKSYEQYV. This rearrangement joins TRBV27 to TRBJ2-7, with D possibly TRBD1 on 5 matching bases. The ends were cut back, 8 bases at V and 1 base at J, with 12 bases in the middle. Germline CDR1 reads MNHEY; CDR2 reads SMNVEV (reference sequence). The CDR3 totals 13 residues.

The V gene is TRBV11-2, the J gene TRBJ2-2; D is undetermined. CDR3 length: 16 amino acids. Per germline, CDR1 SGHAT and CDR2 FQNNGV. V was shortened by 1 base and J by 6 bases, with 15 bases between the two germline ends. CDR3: CASSLALGQAPGELFF. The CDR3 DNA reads TGTGCCAGCAGCTTAGCCCTGGGTCAGGCCCCCGGGGAGCTGTTTTTT. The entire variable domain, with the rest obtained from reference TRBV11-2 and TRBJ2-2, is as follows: EAGVAQSPRYKIIEKRQSVAFWCNPISGHATLYWYQQILGQGPKLLIQFQNNGVVDDSQLPKDRFSAERLKGVDSTLKIQPAKLEDSAVYLCASSLALGQAPGELFFGEGSRLTVL.

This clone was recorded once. The CDR3: CASSPTQGPNTEAFF. CDR3 coding DNA: TGTGCCAGCTCACCAACACAGGGACCAAACACTGAAGCTTTCTTT. This chain uses TRBV18 with TRBJ1-1; D perhaps matches TRBD1 (6 bases). The CDR3 is made up of 15 amino acids. V lost 2 bases to trimming and J lost 2 bases, with 12 bases between them. The germline gives CDR1 KGHSH, CDR2 LQKENI.

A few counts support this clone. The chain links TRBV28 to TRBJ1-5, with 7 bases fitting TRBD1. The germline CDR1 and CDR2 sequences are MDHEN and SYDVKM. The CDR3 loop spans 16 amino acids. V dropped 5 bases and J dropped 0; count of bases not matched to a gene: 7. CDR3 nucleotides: TGTGCCAGCAGTCCCACGGACAGGTATAGCAATCAGCCCCAGCATTTT. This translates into CASSPTDRYSNQPQHF.

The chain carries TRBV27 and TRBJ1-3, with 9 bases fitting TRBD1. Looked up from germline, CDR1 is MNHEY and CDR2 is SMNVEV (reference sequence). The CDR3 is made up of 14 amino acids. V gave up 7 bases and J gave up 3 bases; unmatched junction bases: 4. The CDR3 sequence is CASMNRGLGNTIYF. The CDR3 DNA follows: TGTGCCAGCATGAACAGGGGGCTTGGAAACACCATATATTTT.

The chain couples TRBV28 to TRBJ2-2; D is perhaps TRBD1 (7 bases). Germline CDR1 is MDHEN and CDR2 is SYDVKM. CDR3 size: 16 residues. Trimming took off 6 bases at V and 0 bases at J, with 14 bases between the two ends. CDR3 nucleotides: TGTGCCAGCAGCTCCTTCAGGGGGGCGAACACCGGGGAGCTGTTTTTT. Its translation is CASSSFRGANTGELFF.

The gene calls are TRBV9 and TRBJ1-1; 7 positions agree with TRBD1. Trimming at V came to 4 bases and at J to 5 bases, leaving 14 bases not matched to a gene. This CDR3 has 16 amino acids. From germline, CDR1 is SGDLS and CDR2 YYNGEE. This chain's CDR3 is CASSPREGGVRTEAFF. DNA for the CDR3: TGTGCCAGCAGCCCCCGTGAAGGGGGCGTACGGACTGAAGCTTTCTTT. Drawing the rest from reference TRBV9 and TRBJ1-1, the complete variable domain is DSGVTQTPKHLITATGQRVTLRCSPRSGDLSVYWYQQSLDQGLQFLIQYYNGEERAKGNILERFSAQQFPDLHSELNLSSLELGDSALYFCASSPREGGVRTEAFFGQGTRLTVV.

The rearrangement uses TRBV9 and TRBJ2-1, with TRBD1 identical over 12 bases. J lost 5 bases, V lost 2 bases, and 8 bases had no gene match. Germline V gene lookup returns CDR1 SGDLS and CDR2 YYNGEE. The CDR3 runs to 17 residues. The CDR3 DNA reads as TGTGCCAGCAGCGTTGGACCGGGACAGGGGGCCAACAATGAGCAGTTCTTC. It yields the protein CASSVGPGQGANNEQFF. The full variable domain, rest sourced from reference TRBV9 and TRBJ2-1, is DSGVTQTPKHLITATGQRVTLRCSPRSGDLSVYWYQQSLDQGLQFLIQYYNGEERAKGNILERFSAQQFPDLHSELNLSSLELGDSALYFCASSVGPGQGANNEQFFGPGTRLTVL.

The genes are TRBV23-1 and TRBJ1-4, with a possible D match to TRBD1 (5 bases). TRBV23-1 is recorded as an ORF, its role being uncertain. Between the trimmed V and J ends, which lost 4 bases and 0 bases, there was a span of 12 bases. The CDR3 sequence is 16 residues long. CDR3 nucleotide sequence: TGCGCCAGCAGTCGAACCGACAGTGCAACTAATGAAAAACTGTTTTTT. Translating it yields CASSRTDSATNEKLFF.

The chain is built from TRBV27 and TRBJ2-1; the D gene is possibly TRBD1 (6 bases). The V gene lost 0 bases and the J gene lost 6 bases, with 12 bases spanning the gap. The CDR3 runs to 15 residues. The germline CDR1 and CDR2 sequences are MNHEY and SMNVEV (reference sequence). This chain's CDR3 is CASSLSQAGANEQFF. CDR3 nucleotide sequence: TGTGCCAGCAGTTTATCCCAGGCAGGGGCCAATGAGCAGTTCTTC.

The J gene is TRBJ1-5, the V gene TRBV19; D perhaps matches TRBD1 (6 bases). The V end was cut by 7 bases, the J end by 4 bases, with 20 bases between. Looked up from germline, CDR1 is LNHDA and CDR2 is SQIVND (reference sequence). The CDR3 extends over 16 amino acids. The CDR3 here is CASTLRGGLRNQPQHF. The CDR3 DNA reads TGTGCCAGTACCCTGCGGGGGGGGCTTAGGAATCAGCCCCAGCATTTT. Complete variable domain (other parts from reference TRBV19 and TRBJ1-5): DGGITQSPKYLFRKEGQNVTLSCEQNLNHDAMYWYRQDPGQGLRLIYYSQIVNDFQKGDIAEGYSVSREKKESFPLTVTSAQKNPTAFYLCASTLRGGLRNQPQHFGDGTRLSIL.

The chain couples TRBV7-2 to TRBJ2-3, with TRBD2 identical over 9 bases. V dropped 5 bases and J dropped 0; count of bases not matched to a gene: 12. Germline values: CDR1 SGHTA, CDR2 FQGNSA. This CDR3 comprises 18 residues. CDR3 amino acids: CASSTGLAIQISTDTQYF. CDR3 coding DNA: TGTGCCAGCAGCACTGGACTAGCGATACAGATTAGCACAGATACGCAGTATTTT. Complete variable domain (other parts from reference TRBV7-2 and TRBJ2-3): GAGVSQSPSNKVTEKGKDVELRCDPISGHTALYWYRQSLGQGLEFLIYFQGNSAPDKSGLPSDRFSAERTGGSVSTLTIQRTQQEDSAVYLCASSTGLAIQISTDTQYFGPGTRLTVL.

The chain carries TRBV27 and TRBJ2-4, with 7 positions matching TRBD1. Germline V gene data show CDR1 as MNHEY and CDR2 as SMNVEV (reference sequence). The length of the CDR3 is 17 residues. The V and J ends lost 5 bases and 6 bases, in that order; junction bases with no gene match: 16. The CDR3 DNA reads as TGTGCCAGCAGTCCATACCCGGACAGGTCGGCATTAAACATTCAGTACTTC. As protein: CASSPYPDRSALNIQYF.

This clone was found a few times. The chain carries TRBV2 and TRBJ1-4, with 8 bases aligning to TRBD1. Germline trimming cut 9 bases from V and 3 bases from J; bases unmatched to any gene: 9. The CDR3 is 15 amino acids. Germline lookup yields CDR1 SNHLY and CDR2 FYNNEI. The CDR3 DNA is TGTGCCAGTACCAGGGGGCGGGCCCCTAATGAAAAACTGTTTTTT. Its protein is CASTRGRAPNEKLFF.

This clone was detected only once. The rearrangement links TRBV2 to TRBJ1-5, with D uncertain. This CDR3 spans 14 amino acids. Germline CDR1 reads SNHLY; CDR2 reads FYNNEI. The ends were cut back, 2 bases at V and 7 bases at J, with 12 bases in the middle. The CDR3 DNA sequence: TGTGCCAGCAGTGAAAGATCATGGAGGCAGCCCCAGCATTTT. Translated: CASSERSWRQPQHF.

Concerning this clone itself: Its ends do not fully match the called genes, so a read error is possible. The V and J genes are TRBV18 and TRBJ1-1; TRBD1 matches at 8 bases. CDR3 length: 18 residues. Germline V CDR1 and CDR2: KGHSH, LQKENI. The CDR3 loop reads CASSPLGQGPLPNTEAFF. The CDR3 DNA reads TGTGCCAGCTCGCCACTTGGACAGGGCCCACTCCCGAACACTGAAGCTTTCTTT.

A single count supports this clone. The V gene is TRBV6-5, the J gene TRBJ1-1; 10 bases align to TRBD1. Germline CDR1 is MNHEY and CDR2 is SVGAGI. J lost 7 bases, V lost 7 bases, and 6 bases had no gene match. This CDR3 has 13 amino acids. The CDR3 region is CASTYDRGLEAFF. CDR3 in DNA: TGTGCCAGCACCTATGACAGGGGGCTTGAAGCTTTCTTT.

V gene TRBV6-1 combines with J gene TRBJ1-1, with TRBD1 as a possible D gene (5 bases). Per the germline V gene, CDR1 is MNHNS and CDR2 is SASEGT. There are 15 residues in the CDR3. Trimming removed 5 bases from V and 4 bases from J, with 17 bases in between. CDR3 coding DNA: TGTGCCAGCAGTAGACCGGGGGGAGGCGTCACTGAAGCTTTCTTT. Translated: CASSRPGGGVTEAFF.

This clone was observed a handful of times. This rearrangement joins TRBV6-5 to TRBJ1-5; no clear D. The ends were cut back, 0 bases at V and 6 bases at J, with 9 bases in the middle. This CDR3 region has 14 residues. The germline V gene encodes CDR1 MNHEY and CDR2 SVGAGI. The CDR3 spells CASSYSSGGQPQHF. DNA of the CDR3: TGTGCCAGCAGTTACTCGTCAGGTGGTCAGCCCCAGCATTTT.

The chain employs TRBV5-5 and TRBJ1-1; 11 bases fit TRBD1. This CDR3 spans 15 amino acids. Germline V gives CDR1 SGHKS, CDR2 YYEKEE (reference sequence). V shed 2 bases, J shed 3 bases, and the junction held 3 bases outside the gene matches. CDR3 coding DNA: TGTGCCAGCAGCTTCAGGACAGGGGGCGACACTGAAGCTTTCTTT. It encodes CASSFRTGGDTEAFF.

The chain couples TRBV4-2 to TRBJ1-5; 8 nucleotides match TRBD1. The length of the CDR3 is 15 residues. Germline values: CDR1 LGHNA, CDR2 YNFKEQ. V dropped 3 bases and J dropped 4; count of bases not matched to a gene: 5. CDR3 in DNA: TGTGCCAGCAGCCATGAGGGACAGGTTAATCAGCCCCAGCATTTT. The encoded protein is CASSHEGQVNQPQHF.

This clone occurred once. The CDR3 is CASSEALVSNQPQHF. The CDR3 region has the DNA TGTGCCAGCAGTGAAGCCCTCGTAAGCAATCAGCCCCAGCATTTT. The chain links TRBV2 to TRBJ1-5; D gene uncertain. Per the germline V gene, CDR1 is SNHLY and CDR2 is FYNNEI. V was pared by 0 bases and J by 1 base, with 7 bases between. The CDR3 loop spans 15 amino acids.

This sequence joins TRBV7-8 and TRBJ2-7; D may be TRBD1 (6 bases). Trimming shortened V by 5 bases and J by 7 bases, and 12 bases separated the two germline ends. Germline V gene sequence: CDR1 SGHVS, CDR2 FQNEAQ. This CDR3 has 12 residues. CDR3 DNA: TGTGCCAGCAGCGACCGGGACAAGGAGCAGTACGTC. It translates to CASSDRDKEQYV.

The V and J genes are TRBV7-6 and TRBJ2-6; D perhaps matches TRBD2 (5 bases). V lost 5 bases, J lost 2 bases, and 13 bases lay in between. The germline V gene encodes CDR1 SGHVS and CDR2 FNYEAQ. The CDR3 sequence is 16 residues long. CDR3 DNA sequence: TGTGCCAGCAGCAGCCTCGGACTTGCTGGGGCCAACGTCCTGACTTTC. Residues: CASSSLGLAGANVLTF.